Listed below are T cell receptor beta chains from one sample, sequenced in a study of control samples from healthy donors and cancer patients. Libraries were prepared by immunoSEQ multiplex PCR; TCRdb keeps only in-frame clonotypes and omits some of them. This repertoire shows about 120,000 clones, roughly 90% found once; its top ten account for 40%. The sequenced material came from blood. The receptors come from a man aged 50 to 60 in good health. The CDR3 runs from the conserved cysteine through the conserved F or W. The D gene is left open where the match is weak. Clone size, where shown, is once, few, many, or a class for clones that have expanded.

abundance	v_gene	j_gene	d_gene	CDR3nt	CDR3aa
.	TRBV25-1	TRBJ1-2	TRBD1	TGTGCCAGCAGTGAAAAGGAGGGCAGGGGGGACTATGGCTACACCTTC	CASSEKEGRGDYGYTF
.	TRBV14	TRBJ2-7	.	TGTGCCAGCAGCCAACGAAGATTGGGGATTAGGCGGGCCTCCTACGAGCAGTACTTC	CASSQRRLGIRRASYEQYF
.	TRBV9	TRBJ1-4	.	TGTGCCAGCAGCACCCCGGACGAGTTGGGTCGAAAAGGACTGTTTTTT	CASSTPDELGRKGLFF
.	TRBV19	TRBJ1-2	.	TGTGCCAGTAGTATAAGAAGAGGTAGCGTCAGCCTCTATGGCTACACCTTC	CASSIRRGSVSLYGYTF
.	TRBV27	TRBJ1-3	.	TGTGCCAGCAGTCCGGCAGGGCCTGGAAACACCATATATTTT	CASSPAGPGNTIYF
.	TRBV9	TRBJ2-1	TRBD2	TGTGCCAGCACCCCTAGCGGGGGGACCTACAATGAGCAGTTCTTC	CASTPSGGTYNEQFF
.	TRBV7-7	TRBJ2-3	.	TGTGCCAGCAGCTCGCAGGGGGGGGACACAGATACGCAGTATTTT	CASSSQGGDTDTQYF
.	TRBV30	TRBJ1-2	.	TGTGCCTGGAGTGCGGGAGTCGGCTACACCTTC	CAWSAGVGYTF
.	TRBV7-2	TRBJ2-7	TRBD2	TGTGCCAGCAGCCTCCCGGGACTAAACTACGAGCAGTACTTC	CASSLPGLNYEQYF
.	TRBV5-1	TRBJ1-1	.	TGCGCCAGCAGCTTCAACAGGGTGAGGATGAACACTGAAGCTTTCTTT	CASSFNRVRMNTEAFF
.	TRBV5-1	TRBJ1-3	.	TGCGCCAGCAGCTTGGGGTCCAGCTCTGGAAACACCATATATTTT	CASSLGSSSGNTIYF
.	TRBV19	TRBJ1-2	.	TGTGCCAGTAGTATAGCTCGGGAGCTCCACTATGGCTACACCTTC	CASSIARELHYGYTF
few	TRBV7-2	TRBJ1-4	.	TGTGCCAGCAGCTTATTGGGGGTATTCAATGAAAAACTGTTTTTT	CASSLLGVFNEKLFF
.	TRBV5-1	TRBJ1-2	.	TGCGCCAGCAGCTTGCGAAGGGCAGAAGATGGCTACACCTTC	CASSLRRAEDGYTF
.	TRBV6-4	TRBJ1-2	TRBD1	TGTGCCAGCAGCCTCCGACAGGGGAGTTATTATGGCTACACCTTC	CASSLRQGSYYGYTF
few	TRBV6-5	TRBJ1-1	.	TGTGCCAGCAGTCCCTCATTGGGGGGCGAAGCTTTCTTT	CASSPSLGGEAFF